The sequence of this T cell receptor (beta chain) was determined in a study of blood T cell repertoires in COVID-19. Germline V lookup: CDR1 GTSNPN, CDR2 SVGIG (reference sequence). The CDR3 length is 13 residues. The V gene end was trimmed by 5 bases and the J gene end by 4 bases; junction bases not matched to a gene: 4. Profiling relied on immunoSEQ multiplex PCR, and the TCRdb table lists in-frame clones only, not all of them. The table shows fewer than 250,000 clones, with approximately 90% occurring only once. Sequenced material: PBMCs or T cells enriched from blood (not recorded which). The chain is built from TRBV30 and TRBJ1-2; 10 bases are a match to TRBD1. The sequence came from a woman aged 25 to 39 with acute COVID-19. The CDR3 protein is CAWAGTGVYGYTF. Written as DNA, the CDR3 is TGTGCCTGGGCCGGGACAGGGGTCTATGGCTACACCTTC.